This TCR beta chain was captured in a study of cytomegalovirus exposure and HLA in healthy donors. The repertoire was sequenced with immunoSEQ multiplex PCR; TCRdb's copy has only in-frame clones and lacks some. Among 150,000 to 250,000 clones listed, 84% were seen once. Trimming took off 3 bases at V and 1 base at J, with 9 bases between the two ends. The germline gives CDR1 MNHEY, CDR2 SMNVEV (reference sequence). The CDR3 length is 14 residues. Specimen: PBMCs. The receptor was derived from a woman in her twenties or thirties in good health and CMV-seropositive. The V gene is TRBV27, the J gene TRBJ1-1, with D tentatively TRBD1 (6 bases). CDR3 region: CASSLIGGNTEAFF. In DNA form, the CDR3 reads TGTGCCAGCAGTTTGATAGGGGGGAACACTGAAGCTTTCTTT.